This is a list of T cell receptor beta chains from one sample in a study of T cell responses to AZD1222 COVID-19 vaccine. Clones were read by immunoSEQ multiplex PCR, and TCRdb kept only the in-frame ones, dropping some. The sample yields about 140,000 clones, about 92% seen once. The sample in question was peripheral blood, obtained after recovery from COVID-19. The receptors shown here come from an adult who had recovered from COVID-19. Each CDR3 is given with its conserved first and last residue. Each record gives: CDR3 protein, V gene, J gene.

CASSQVIRVGTEAFF,TRBV3-1/TRBV3-2,TRBJ1-1
CASSQAGGSYNEQFF,TRBV3-1/TRBV3-2,TRBJ2-1
CASSLRNGGNTEAFF,TRBV5-1,TRBJ1-1
CAISEDRGSQPQHF,TRBV10-3,TRBJ1-5
CASSLFQGEFNEQFF,TRBV11-2,TRBJ2-1
CASSSPGLAGGTVYNEQFF,TRBV7-6,TRBJ2-1
CASSPGTGLNTEAFF,TRBV18,TRBJ1-1
CASSELRSSEQFF,TRBV6-1,TRBJ2-1
CASNLGGLAGVGNEQFF,TRBV28,TRBJ2-1
CASSRETQNTEAFF,TRBV7-2,TRBJ1-1
CASSSTGNQPQHF,TRBV25-1,TRBJ1-5
CASSVGTGEYEQYF,TRBV7-7,TRBJ2-7
CASSRTSSSYNEQFF,TRBV19,TRBJ2-1
CASSLLHGMSNEQFF,TRBV7-9,TRBJ2-1
CASSLAADSIYGYTF,TRBV5-1,TRBJ1-2
CASSDVQKGAEAFF,TRBV25-1,TRBJ1-1
CASSVGTRGTDTQYF,TRBV9,TRBJ2-3
CAWTAGQGNQPQHF,TRBV30,TRBJ1-5
CASSIVGAMNTEAFF,TRBV19,TRBJ1-1
CAWTGRPQETQYF,TRBV30,TRBJ2-5
CASSDRSTNEKLFF,TRBV6-1,TRBJ1-4
CASSERRGYGYTF,TRBV2,TRBJ1-2
CASSQGVKYGYTF,TRBV6-5,TRBJ1-2
CASSLAGNNEQFF,TRBV7-9,TRBJ2-1
CASSLVAGGPHEQFF,TRBV14,TRBJ2-1
CASSQGGLAGVWGTDTQYF,TRBV3-1/TRBV3-2,TRBJ2-3
CASSSRQAQGNTIYF,TRBV19,TRBJ1-3
CASSLFIGQSNEKLFF,TRBV28,TRBJ1-4
CASSGTGLSGYTF,TRBV19,TRBJ1-2
CAWESRGRKTEAFF,TRBV30,TRBJ1-1
CASSWGFTDYGYTF,TRBV14,TRBJ1-2
CASSLAAPGADTQYF,TRBV7-9,TRBJ2-3
CASSEQGVVVQPQHF,TRBV2,TRBJ1-5